This is a list of T cell receptor beta chains from one sample in a study of response to subunit inactivated influenza vaccine. TCRdb reprocessed the RT-PCR reads with MiXCR, giving one entry per CDR3 protein. Of around 580,000 distinct CDR3 sequences listed, 13% to 15% are singletons. Sequences were derived from PBMCs from blood, sampled 11 to 12 days after vaccination. The source is a man aged 45 to 65 who received an inactivated influenza vaccine. CDR3s include the opening cysteine and the closing phenylalanine or tryptophan. The order of the fields is D gene, J gene, V gene, clone size, CDR3 DNA, CDR3 protein. D genes are given only for firm matches. Size is omitted from some rows. Given values are once, few, many or a class for expanded clones.

TRBD1	TRBJ2-5	TRBV20-1	many	TGCAGCACCGCCCGGGGACAGCTAATGGAGACCCAGTACTTC	CSTARGQLMETQYF
TRBD1	TRBJ1-1	TRBV5-1	few	TGCGCCAGCAGCTTCCCGGGACAGGGGCGAGTGGAAGCTTTCTTT	CASSFPGQGRVEAFF
-	TRBJ2-5	TRBV20-1	few	TGCAGTGCAGACCGAGAGGCCCGGCAGACCCAGTACTTC	CSADREARQTQYF
-	TRBJ2-7	TRBV12-3/TRBV12-4	-	TGTGCCTCCAGCACTTCAAGGGTAGATGCTCAGTACTTC	CASSTSRVDAQYF
-	TRBJ1-1	TRBV7-9	many	TGTGCCAGCAGCCCAAGGACGGAGGTCACGGCTGAAGCTTTCTTT	CASSPRTEVTAEAFF
-	TRBJ2-7	TRBV5-1	-	TGCGCCAGCAGCTTGGATCCGGTAGAGCAGTACTTC	CASSLDPVEQYF
-	TRBJ2-1	TRBV20-1	-	TGCAGTGCCATAGACGGGAGCTCCTACAATGAGCAGTTCTTC	CSAIDGSSYNEQFF
-	TRBJ2-3	TRBV2	-	TGTGCCAGCAATGGATTGAACAGCTTACTCACAGATACGCAGTATTTT	CASNGLNSLLTDTQYF
TRBD2	TRBJ2-1	TRBV5-1	-	TGCGCCAGCAGCTCCACCCCGACTAGCGGGAGTGGTGAGCAGTTCTTC	CASSSTPTSGSGEQFF
-	TRBJ2-4	TRBV3-1	few	TGTGCCAGCAGCCATCGAAACATTCAGTACTTC	CASSHRNIQYF
-	TRBJ2-3	TRBV6-1	-	TGTGCCAGCAGCGGACTTTCATTAGACACAGATACGCAGTATTTT	CASSGLSLDTDTQYF
-	TRBJ2-7	TRBV20-1	few	TGCAGTGCTAGCGATTCGACTGCCTCCTACGAGCAGTACTTC	CSASDSTASYEQYF
-	TRBJ2-4	TRBV2	few	TGTGCCAGCAGTGCCAGGGGCGAGGAAAACATTCAGTACTTC	CASSARGEENIQYF
-	TRBJ2-7	TRBV6-2/TRBV6-3	-	TGTGCCAGCAGGTCAGTCCCCGGGACCAGGTCCTACGAGCAGTACTTC	CASRSVPGTRSYEQYF
-	TRBJ1-5	TRBV6-5	-	TGTGCCAGCAGTTACTACCAGACCAATCAGCCCCAGCATTTT	CASSYYQTNQPQHF
TRBD1	TRBJ2-7	TRBV27	many	TGTGCCAGCAGTTTATCGGGGACAGGGGTATTCGAGCAGTACTTC	CASSLSGTGVFEQYF
-	TRBJ2-5	TRBV2	-	TGTGCCAGCAGTGAAGATGGGTTTGGAGAGACCCAGTACTTC	CASSEDGFGETQYF
-	TRBJ2-7	TRBV10-3	many	TGTGCCATCAGTGTAAAACAGACGAATTACGAGCAGTACTTC	CAISVKQTNYEQYF
-	TRBJ1-2	TRBV20-1	few	TGCAGTGCCCCGGACCGGCGGGGCTACACCTTC	CSAPDRRGYTF
-	TRBJ1-4	TRBV5-5	-	TGTGCCAGCAGCCCGGGTCTTACTAATGAAAAACTGTTTTTT	CASSPGLTNEKLFF
TRBD2	TRBJ2-1	TRBV4-2	-	TGTGCCAGCAGCCACATCGGGACTAGCGGCTACAATGAGCAGTTCTTC	CASSHIGTSGYNEQFF
TRBD2	TRBJ2-1	TRBV12-3/TRBV12-4	-	TGTGCCAGCAGGGAACGGACTAGCGGGGGGGTAGTATCCTACAATGAGCAGTTCTTC	CASRERTSGGVVSYNEQFF
TRBD2	TRBJ2-3	TRBV20-1	-	TGCAGTGCTAGGCGGGGTAGCGGGAGGACAGATACGCAGTATTTT	CSARRGSGRTDTQYF
-	TRBJ1-4	TRBV18	-	TGTGCCAGCTCACGGGCCTTCCTGGATGAAAAACTGTTTTTT	CASSRAFLDEKLFF
TRBD1	TRBJ1-3	TRBV10-3	-	TGTGCCATCAGTGAGTCGCGGGACAGGGCCTCTGGAAACACCATATATTTT	CAISESRDRASGNTIYF
-	TRBJ2-7	TRBV7-9	-	TGTGCCAGCAGCTCCCCACCGGGGGAGCGGTACTCCTACGAGCAGTACTTC	CASSSPPGERYSYEQYF
TRBD2	TRBJ2-2	TRBV7-2	-	TGTGCCAGCAGCTTACTAGCGGGAGGCGGGGAGCTGTTTTTT	CASSLLAGGGELFF
TRBD1	TRBJ2-4	TRBV5-4	-	TGTGCCAGCAGCGTGATGGGACAGGCCAAAAACATTCAGTACTTC	CASSVMGQAKNIQYF
TRBD1	TRBJ1-4	TRBV30	-	TGTGCCTGGAGCAGGGGGCTTGGAGAAAAACTGTTTTTT	CAWSRGLGEKLFF